This is a list of T cell receptor beta chains from one sample in a study of T cells in Graves' hyperthyroidism and ophthalmopathy. TCRdb re-analysed the multiplex PCR reads in MiXCR, keeping a single row per CDR3 protein. The data show about 47,000 distinct CDR3 sequences, about 54% seen once. Source material: peripheral blood or thyroid tissue (not recorded which). These receptors were collected from a man between 18 and 35 years old with Graves' hyperthyroidism. The conserved cysteine and the conserved F or W are not part of the CDR3 here. Fields, in order: J gene, V gene, CDR3 protein.

J: TRBJ1-1
V: TRBV6-6
CDR3: ASRAGGSTEAF

J: TRBJ1-5
V: TRBV7-8
CDR3: ASKVGRVNQPQH

J: NA
V: TRBV7-9
CDR3: ASSFDRETQY

J: TRBJ2-7
V: TRBV7-6
CDR3: ASSATGEQY

J: TRBJ1-4
V: TRBV2
CDR3: ASSARDRGYNEKLF

J: TRBJ1-5
V: TRBV10-3
CDR3: AISDGTTNQPQH

J: TRBJ1-6
V: TRBV9
CDR3: ASSVATASYNSPLH

J: TRBJ2-5
V: TRBV9
CDR3: ASPGRTYQSEEY

J: TRBJ1-4
V: TRBV7-6
CDR3: ASSLGQTANEKLF

J: TRBJ2-3
V: TRBV20-1
CDR3: SARNPGHQPDTQY

J: TRBJ2-5
V: TRBV25-1
CDR3: ASSGLGAVEETQY

J: TRBJ1-2
V: TRBV27
CDR3: ASSLSAGSNYGYT

J: TRBJ1-2
V: TRBV12-3/TRBV12-4
CDR3: ASSSGYGRYRGDGYT

J: TRBJ2-3
V: TRBV2
CDR3: ASSGEVRGATDTQY

J: TRBJ2-5
V: TRBV5-1
CDR3: ASSLDRETQY

J: TRBJ2-7
V: TRBV7-9
CDR3: ASSQTGGIVTYEQY

J: TRBJ2-3
V: TRBV20-1
CDR3: SARPPSGGRTDTQY

J: TRBJ1-1
V: TRBV12-3/TRBV12-4
CDR3: ASSHPGQVAEAF

J: TRBJ1-2
V: TRBV7-2
CDR3: ASGSGTGGFGYT

J: TRBJ1-6
V: TRBV7-9
CDR3: ASSSRQGNSPLH

J: TRBJ2-7
V: TRBV20-1
CDR3: SVRTSGVPYEQY

J: TRBJ1-2
V: TRBV9
CDR3: ASSPRQGVPYGYT

J: TRBJ1-1
V: TRBV6-2/TRBV6-3
CDR3: ASSITANTEAF

J: TRBJ1-3
V: TRBV29-1
CDR3: SVGRGGGPGNTIY

J: TRBJ1-2
V: TRBV20-1
CDR3: SASGDRGYGYT

J: TRBJ2-3
V: TRBV7-2
CDR3: ASSLVGLPRTDTQY

J: TRBJ1-2
V: TRBV7-2
CDR3: ASSVQGQVGDGYT

J: TRBJ2-3
V: TRBV29-1
CDR3: SVVASSVSDTQY

J: TRBJ1-5
V: TRBV7-9
CDR3: ASSPDSQVSNQPQH

J: TRBJ1-1
V: TRBV9
CDR3: ASSTGGTGAF

J: TRBJ1-6
V: TRBV2
CDR3: ASSEPGARSPLH

J: TRBJ2-7
V: TRBV20-1
CDR3: SATTGFYEQY

J: TRBJ1-1
V: TRBV4-1
CDR3: ASGGITEAF

J: TRBJ1-4
V: TRBV5-8
CDR3: ASSPDSVNEKLF

J: TRBJ2-7
V: TRBV4-1
CDR3: TSSQEGAGGYEQY

J: TRBJ2-7
V: TRBV5-4
CDR3: ASSITGTGVYYEQY

J: TRBJ2-5
V: TRBV2
CDR3: ASSPGSGGAETQY

J: TRBJ1-1
V: TRBV15
CDR3: ATSSYRAKGEAF

J: TRBJ2-5
V: TRBV11-2
CDR3: ASSLADRVGETQY

J: TRBJ2-5
V: TRBV24-1
CDR3: ATSDPGQGVETQY

J: TRBJ1-2
V: TRBV2
CDR3: ASSPNRGRNYGYT

J: TRBJ1-5
V: TRBV29-1
CDR3: SVEGARKGGTQH

J: TRBJ1-2
V: TRBV15
CDR3: ATSRDNYGYT

J: TRBJ1-4
V: TRBV7-9
CDR3: ASSRGTGVEKLF

J: TRBJ2-7
V: TRBV7-9
CDR3: ASSLVGGPQGGHEQY

J: TRBJ1-2
V: TRBV6-6
CDR3: ASRTPTGGGYT

J: TRBJ1-5
V: TRBV6-5
CDR3: ASSPRRGGRDQPQH

J: TRBJ2-7
V: TRBV29-1
CDR3: SVERIVNYEQY

J: TRBJ2-3
V: TRBV6-5
CDR3: ASSSSGTGIDTQY

J: TRBJ1-1
V: TRBV7-9
CDR3: ASSLALDTEAF

J: TRBJ1-6
V: TRBV25-1
CDR3: ASSDHRDRESSYNSPLH

J: TRBJ2-5
V: TRBV29-1
CDR3: SSRTGMETQY

J: TRBJ1-1
V: TRBV29-1
CDR3: SVKRGGSTEAF